The rows below give T cell receptor beta chains drawn from one sample of a study of T cells in localized non-small cell lung cancer. Profiled with immunoSEQ multiplex PCR; TCRdb holds only in-frame clones, not every one. Here the sample spans 35,000 to 50,000 clones, roughly 77% being singletons. The sample consisted of PBMCs, taken before any cancer treatment. Every receptor here comes from a woman aged 35 to 69 with stage II squamous cell lung carcinoma. Each CDR3 is given with its conserved first and last residue. Fields, in order: CDR3 length, V gene, J gene, D gene, CDR3 protein. The D gene is left open where the match is weak.

>13|TRBV6-5|TRBJ2-7|TRBD2
CASYGRGSYEQYF
>15|TRBV5-5|TRBJ2-4|-
CASSREMLAKNIQYF
>13|TRBV6-6|TRBJ2-1|TRBD2
CASSYSGGAEQFF
>12|TRBV4-2|TRBJ1-1|-
CASGIADSEAFF
>16|TRBV11-2|TRBJ2-5|-
CASSLTPQGYQETQYF
>14|TRBV7-9|TRBJ1-2|-
CASSLVGSGLGYTF
>14|TRBV6-6|TRBJ1-5|-
CASSSIRGGQPQHF
>13|TRBV18|TRBJ2-5|-
CASSPDGQETQYF
>15|TRBV4-2|TRBJ2-7|TRBD2
CASSEWGLESYEQYF
>15|TRBV28|TRBJ2-3|-
CASSPLSGTPPTQYF
>13|TRBV7-7|TRBJ2-7|-
CASSFGLGYEQYF
>14|TRBV7-2|TRBJ2-3|TRBD2
CASSQLAGSDTQYF
>15|TRBV4-3|TRBJ1-2|TRBD1
CASSQDSDRVYGYTF
>12|TRBV29-1|TRBJ1-4|-
CSVWLSGEKLFF
>13|TRBV7-2|TRBJ2-1|TRBD1
CASSSQGNGEQFF
>15|TRBV7-6|TRBJ2-2|TRBD1
CASSLTGGNTGELFF
>13|TRBV6-1|TRBJ1-4|TRBD1
CASRLTGIEKLFF
>13|TRBV7-8|TRBJ1-2|-
CASSLDLGSGYTF
>14|TRBV7-2|TRBJ2-1|TRBD1
CASSYGQGRDEQFF
>16|TRBV10-1|TRBJ1-2|-
CARPPFDSAGEYGYTF
>14|TRBV29-1|TRBJ1-5|-
CSVRAGGSNQPQHF
>14|TRBV5-1|TRBJ2-5|-
CASSLAARGETQYF
>16|TRBV27|TRBJ2-2|-
CASSTPDKRVRGELFF
>13|TRBV11-2|TRBJ2-5|-
CASSLDQSETQYF
>15|TRBV6-4|TRBJ1-1|TRBD1
CASRRRGRGNTEAFF
>16|TRBV19|TRBJ2-2|TRBD1
CASSIIGQGVAGELFF
>14|TRBV5-6|TRBJ2-2|-
CASSLDAMTGELFF
>14|TRBV18|TRBJ2-7|-
CASSRDMSSYEQYF
>15|TRBV5-4|TRBJ1-1|-
CASSAGGSLNTEAFF
>14|TRBV6-1|TRBJ1-4|-
CASSDDTLYEKLFF
>16|TRBV19|TRBJ2-1|TRBD2
CASSISLAGGRNEQFF
>17|TRBV28|TRBJ1-5|TRBD1
CASRRYSGTVTYQPQHF
>13|TRBV27|TRBJ1-2|-
CASSLKGNYGYTF
>15|TRBV4-2|TRBJ1-5|-
CASSQLGQSNQPQHF
>15|TRBV19|TRBJ1-4|-
CASHTGTLRGEKLFF
>14|TRBV7-8|TRBJ1-1|-
CASSFFREGTEAFF
>14|TRBV6-1|TRBJ2-7|-
CASTYRAGEGEQYF
>16|TRBV28|TRBJ2-3|TRBD2
CASSLTWRGGGDTQYF
>14|TRBV10-3|TRBJ1-1|-
CAISEQSGNTEAFF
>14|TRBV11-2|TRBJ2-1|-
CASKGRISYNEQFF
>17|TRBV29-1|TRBJ2-7|TRBD2
CSVAGLPTSANSYEQYF
>13|TRBV9|TRBJ2-1|-
CASSAPHYNEQFF
>12|TRBV7-9|TRBJ2-1|-
CASSPGRDEQFF
>15|TRBV5-1|TRBJ2-6|-
CASSFTSSGANVLTF